The source of this T cell receptor (beta chain) is a study of Graves' ophthalmopathy and Graves' hyperthyroidism. Study context: Pretreatment peripheral blood was obtained at initial diagnosis.

Study conclusions and caveats: Stable hyperthyroidism and ophthalmopathy were told apart by a 13-signature model, which achieved less than 90% sensitivity and approximately 82% specificity. Blood also carried most expanded thyroid clonotypes exceeding 0.001 frequency.

The sample holds many counts of this clonotype. The antigen remains undetermined. The V and J ends lost 0 bases and 1 base respectively, with 11 bases between them. CDR3 length: 15 residues. CDR1 SGHRS and CDR2 YFSETQ come from the germline V gene. The study excluded patients with other autoimmune diseases, uncontrolled infections, pregnancy or lactation. Investigators amplified TCR beta CDR3 regions from RNA transcripts. A first-round RT-PCR used HTBI primers, followed by a second-round multiplex PCR. From the multiplex PCR reads, TCRdb called clonotypes with MiXCR, one entry per CDR3 protein. The sample contains under 400,000 distinct CDR3 sequences, under 20% of which appear only once.

This chain links TRBV5-1 with TRBJ2-7, with no clear D. What was sequenced was peripheral blood. This TCR came from an adult man with Graves' ophthalmopathy. CDR3 DNA: TGCGCCAGCAGCTTGGATGTCGCCTCTTCCTACGAGCAGTACTTC. Protein: CASSLDVASSYEQYF.